These 10 T cell receptor beta chains were sequenced from one sample in a study of CD8+ T cells in alopecia areata (dated by TCRdb to 2016 to 2019). Library preparation employed the immunoSEQ multiplex PCR assay. To provide template for TCR sequencing, every sample had RNA extracted and reverse transcribed into cDNA. Imported from immuneACCESS, the table was reduced by TCRdb to in-frame sequences with V and J called. These copies leave out some clones; in studies compared against another copy, an unresolved V gene accounts for under half, and the cause of the remainder is not known. The sample table records 15,000 to 20,000 clones; around 62% of these occur just once. The leading ten clones occupy 6% to 7.5% of the sample. According to the study, the label for this sample's time point signals: baseline before oral tofacitinib. From alopecia areata patients, peripheral blood was collected along with lesional scalp punch biopsies.

Specimen: skin, collected at week 0. All receptors come from a human donor with alopecia areata.

This rearrangement joins TRBV4-1 to TRBJ2-5; the match to TRBD2 covers 8 bases. V shed 4 bases and J 2 bases; nucleotides not matched to a gene: 9. There are 16 residues in the CDR3. CDR1 and CDR2 from the germline V gene are MGHRA and YSYEKL. CDR3 nucleotides: TGCGCCAGCAGCCGAACTTGGGGCGGGGGGCAAGAGACCCAGTACTTC. Translating gives CASSRTWGGGQETQYF.

This clone was detected once. The rearrangement uses TRBV11-2 and TRBJ2-7; TRBD1 aligns across 12 bases. This CDR3 spans 17 amino acids. CDR1 is SGHAT and CDR2 is FQNNGV in the germline V gene. With V trimmed by 4 bases and J by 1 base, 8 bases remained unmatched. CDR3 sequence: CASSSTRGQGASYEQYF. As DNA, the CDR3 is TGTGCCAGCAGCTCTACGCGGGGACAGGGGGCTTCCTACGAGCAGTACTTC.

The rearrangement joins TRBV4-2 to TRBJ2-5, with TRBD2 matching over 8 bases. V trimming: 2 bases; J trimming: 5 bases; junction bases outside the gene matches: 7. Germline V gene data show CDR1 as LGHNA and CDR2 as YNFKEQ. The CDR3 runs to 15 residues. For the CDR3, the DNA is TGTGCCAGCAGCCAAAATAGACTAGCGATGGAGACCCAGTACTTC. Translating it yields CASSQNRLAMETQYF.

This rearrangement joins TRBV6-5 to TRBJ2-5; tentatively, D is TRBD2 (6 bases). The CDR3 extends over 15 amino acids. CDR1 and CDR2 from the germline V gene are MNHEY and SVGAGI. V gave up 0 bases and J gave up 9 bases, with 17 bases separating them. The CDR3 protein is CASSYSRLPGEAQYF. CDR3 coding DNA: TGTGCCAGCAGTTACTCGAGACTACCGGGGGAGGCCCAGTACTTC.

This clone was recorded only once. The V and J genes are TRBV7-9 and TRBJ1-2; 8 bases are shared with TRBD1. There are 13 residues in the CDR3. Germline CDR1 SEHNR, CDR2 FQNEAQ (reference sequence). V shed 7 bases and J 5 bases; nucleotides not matched to a gene: 6. The CDR3 sequence: CASTNWTGYGYTF. DNA for the CDR3: TGTGCCAGCACCAACTGGACAGGGTATGGCTACACCTTC. Full variable domain (outside the CDR3, taken from reference TRBV7-9 and TRBJ1-2): DTGVSQNPRHKITKRGQNVTFRCDPISEHNRLYWYRQTLGQGPEFLTYFQNEAQLEKSRLLSDRFSAERPKGSFSTLEIQRTEQGDSAMYLCASTNWTGYGYTFGSGTRLTVV.

This chain connects TRBV7-9 to TRBJ1-4, with TRBD1 matching 8 bases. The junction had 6 bases not matched to a gene; V was cut back by 5 bases and J by 10 bases. Looked up from germline, CDR1 is SEHNR and CDR2 is FQNEAQ (reference sequence). This CDR3 region has 13 residues. This CDR3 reads CASSDRGLIKLFF. In nucleotides, the CDR3 is TGTGCCAGCAGCGACAGGGGATTGATAAAACTGTTTTTT.

In this sample, this clone is medium-sized (0.01 to 0.1%). The genes are TRBV4-1 and TRBJ1-1; D remains ambiguous. This CDR3 has 14 amino acids. CDR1 is MGHRA and CDR2 is YSYEKL in the germline V gene. V lost 0 bases and J 5 bases, leaving 10 bases between the germline ends. The CDR3 DNA sequence: TGCGCCAGCAGCCAAGATGGAAGAGGAACTGAAGCTTTCTTT. Translating gives CASSQDGRGTEAFF.

The genes are TRBV6-5 and TRBJ1-5; 9 nucleotides align to TRBD1. Looked up from germline, CDR1 is MNHEY and CDR2 is SVGAGI. Germline trimming cut 8 bases from V and 5 bases from J; bases unmatched to any gene: 10. The CDR3 is 15 amino acids. CDR3 sequence (DNA): TGTGCCAGCCTTAAGGGGGACAGGGAGTATCAGCCCCAGCATTTT. It yields the protein CASLKGDREYQPQHF.

The chain carries TRBV5-1 and TRBJ1-5; D is unresolved. The CDR3 runs 15 residues. The germline CDR1 and CDR2 sequences are SGHRS and YFSETQ. The ends were cut back, 0 bases at V and 3 bases at J, with 10 bases in the middle. The DNA for the CDR3 is TGCGCCAGCAGCTTGGGCGACGGAACCAATCAGCCCCAGCATTTT. Its protein product is CASSLGDGTNQPQHF. Full variable domain (missing parts from reference TRBV5-1 and TRBJ1-5): KAGVTQTPRYLIKTRGQQVTLSCSPISGHRSVSWYQQTPGQGLQFLFEYFSETQRNKGNFPGRFSGRQFSNSRSEMNVSTLELGDSALYLCASSLGDGTNQPQHFGDGTRLSIL.

V usage is TRBV11-2 and J usage is TRBJ1-1; TRBD1 might be the D (5 bases). V was pared by 2 bases and J by 1 base, with 5 bases between. The CDR3 contains 13 residues. The V gene's germline CDR1 is SGHAT and CDR2 FQNNGV. The chain's CDR3 is CASSLQGNTEAFF. The CDR3 nucleotides read TGTGCCAGCAGCTTACAGGGGAACACTGAAGCTTTCTTT.